A selection of T cell receptor beta chains follows, all from one sample in a study of OX40 agonist ivuxolimab in advanced cancers. Profiling relied on immunoSEQ multiplex PCR, and the TCRdb table lists in-frame clones only, not all of them. The sample holds tens of thousands of clones, roughly three quarters seen once. The source was CD4+ or CD8+ T cells sorted from blood, collected in a trial of the OX40 agonist ivuxolimab. The receptor set was obtained from an adult with an advanced solid tumor such as melanoma, head and neck, liver or kidney cancer. Each CDR3 is given with its conserved first and last residue. A D gene is named only where the DNA matches it firmly. Expanded clones are given a class, and other clones once, few, many or no size at all.

TRBJ2-2	12	-	TRBV12-5	-	TGTGCTAGTGGTTTGCCTCCCGGGGAGCTGTTTTTT	CASGLPPGELFF
TRBJ2-7	15	-	TRBV6-6	-	TGTGCCAGCAGACCTCGGACAGCACCCGACGGGGAGCAGTACTTC	CASRPRTAPDGEQYF
TRBJ2-1	14	-	TRBV19	-	TGTGCCAGTAGTTCTTCTGCGGGCTACAATGAGCAGTTCTTC	CASSSSAGYNEQFF
TRBJ2-7	14	-	TRBV27	-	TGTGCCAGCAGTTTACTATACGGGTCCTACGAGCAGTACTTC	CASSLLYGSYEQYF
TRBJ2-1	12	-	TRBV19	-	TGTGCCAGTAGTATCGAGCTTGGTGAGCAGTTCTTC	CASSIELGEQFF
TRBJ1-2	14	-	TRBV19	-	TGTGCCAGTAGTATGTATTCGGGGAGGTATGGCTACACCTTC	CASSMYSGRYGYTF
TRBJ2-3	15	-	TRBV5-1	TRBD2	TGCGCCAGCACTGCTAGGGCTAGCGGGAGGGATACGCAGTATTTT	CASTARASGRDTQYF
TRBJ1-1	15	once	TRBV30	-	TGTGCCTGGAGTGTAACTAGCAGGGGAGTTGATAAGGCTTTCTTT	CAWSVTSRGVDKAFF
TRBJ2-7	12	-	TRBV6-6	-	TGTGCCAGCAGTTACTCGTCGGCGCAGCAGTACTTC	CASSYSSAQQYF
TRBJ1-3	15	-	TRBV7-9	-	TGTGCCAGCAGCTTATCGGGGGACTCTGGAAACACCATATATTTT	CASSLSGDSGNTIYF
TRBJ1-2	15	-	TRBV7-8	-	TGTGCCAGCAGCGCCCACAGGGTCGCAAACTATGGCTACACCTTC	CASSAHRVANYGYTF
TRBJ1-4	13	medium-sized	TRBV4-1	-	TGCGCCAGCAGTGTCAGCCTTGCTGAAAAACTGTTTTTT	CASSVSLAEKLFF
TRBJ1-2	16	-	TRBV18	TRBD1	TGTGCCAGCTCACCTCCGGTGGGACAGGGGGCAGCTGGCTACACCTTC	CASSPPVGQGAAGYTF
TRBJ2-4	14	-	TRBV11-3	TRBD2	TGTGCCAGCACAGGACTAGCGGGAGAGAACATTCAGTACTTC	CASTGLAGENIQYF